The table lists the clone carrying this T cell receptor beta chain with a few counts. Its matching antigen is unknown. Arm-PCR of CDR3 regions and iRepertoire HTBI primers were the basis on which TCR beta libraries were built. TCRdb passed the multiplex PCR reads through MiXCR, listing each CDR3 protein once. Among some 440,000 distinct CDR3 sequences listed, less than 25% were seen once. Sample time point: persistent/refractory GD, antithyroid drugs over 5 years with positive TRAb. Preparation of the TCR library used RNA extracted from PBMCs. The authors drew approximately 9 milliliters of peripheral blood into EDTA tubes. This CDR3 is 14 amino acids long. Unmatched junction bases numbered 13, after V lost 5 bases and J lost 9 bases. Germline V lookup: CDR1 SQVTM, CDR2 ANQGSEA. The source of the sample is a study of regulatory T cells in long-lasting Graves disease. Points from the study as a whole: Persistent Graves' disease cases displayed lower TCR diversity than newly diagnosed ones. Having only a small sample size may have limited accuracy. There was favoring of TRBV28, TRBJ1-2 and TRBJ2-5 in persistent disease.

The input for sequencing was peripheral blood mononuclear cells (PBMCs), taken when the disease was refractory, from a patient treated with antithyroid drugs. The chain employs TRBV29-1 and TRBJ2-7; TRBD1 matches at 10 bases. This TCR was recovered from a female donor with Graves disease. This CDR3 is CSVYARDRGSGQYF. The CDR3 DNA reads as TGCAGCGTTTACGCAAGGGACAGGGGATCTGGGCAGTACTTC.